This T cell receptor beta chain was recorded in a study of blood T cell repertoires in COVID-19. Study overall: Sample material is recorded as cDNA or gDNA derived from T cells, B-cell-depleted T cells, or PBMCs.

Generated by immunoSEQ multiplex PCR, the TCRdb table keeps only in-frame clones and is missing some. The profile covers more than 400,000 clones, with less than 95% appearing a single time and more than 0.55% taken by the ten largest. This receptor was identified in a man aged 18-30 years who had recovered from COVID-19. The material sequenced was PBMCs or T cells enriched from blood (not recorded which).

CDR3 DNA sequence: TGTGCCAGCAGCTCCGGGCTAGCGGGAGAGGGTACGCAGTATTTT. Protein: CASSSGLAGEGTQYF. The rearrangement links TRBV7-6 to TRBJ2-3, with 10 bases aligning to TRBD2. Looked up from germline, CDR1 is SGHVS and CDR2 is FNYEAQ. This CDR3 spans 15 amino acids. The V and J ends lost 4 bases and 8 bases, in that order; junction bases with no gene match: 9.